The 13 T cell receptor beta chains below were found in one sample sequenced in a study of identical twins. From the 5' RACE reads, TCRdb called clonotypes with MiXCR, one entry per CDR3 protein. The sample has 450,000 to 650,000 distinct CDR3 sequences; roughly 9.9% are singletons. A further study also used this sample, focusing on yellow fever vaccine responses in identical twins.

Sequenced input: PBMCs. The receptors stem from a woman in her late teens or twenties in good health.

The chain uses TRBV11-2 and TRBJ1-2; a possible D gene is TRBD1 (6 bases). CDR3 length: 11 amino acids. CDR1 SGHAT and CDR2 FQNNGV come from the germline V gene. Here the CDR3 reads CVARGIYGYTF. The CDR3 DNA follows: TGTGTCGCGAGGGGGATCTATGGCTACACCTTC.

V usage is TRBV5-5 and J usage is TRBJ2-1, with D tentatively TRBD1 (6 bases). CDR1 is SGHKS and CDR2 is YYEKEE in the germline V gene (reference sequence). Trimming removed 4 bases from V and 1 base from J, with 15 bases in between. The CDR3 has 16 amino acids. This chain's CDR3 is CASSPTLQGSYNEQFF. The CDR3 region has the DNA TGTGCCAGCAGCCCGACCCTTCAGGGGTCCTACAATGAGCAGTTCTTC.

The chain employs TRBV6-1 and TRBJ2-3; 9 nucleotides agree with TRBD2. CDR1 is MNHNS and CDR2 is SASEGT in the germline V gene. The CDR3 runs 17 residues. J lost 0 bases, V lost 7 bases, and 11 bases had no gene match. The CDR3 region is CASKNLAGKISTDTQYF. CDR3 in DNA: TGTGCCAGCAAAAATCTAGCGGGGAAAATAAGCACAGATACGCAGTATTTT.

The rearrangement uses TRBV20-1 and TRBJ2-7, with D possibly being TRBD1 or TRBD2 (5 bases each). CDR1 is DFQATT, CDR2 SNEGSKA, per germline (reference sequence). The V end lost 0 bases, the J end lost 1 base, and 13 bases lay between the germline ends. CDR3 length: 15 amino acids. The CDR3, as DNA: TGCAGTGCTAGAGATCTTGGGGACGGATCCTACGAGCAGTACTTC. This codes for CSARDLGDGSYEQYF.

This clonotype was counted many times. V gene TRBV7-8 combines with J gene TRBJ2-3; no definite D call. V was shortened by 1 base and J by 0 bases, with 5 bases between the two germline ends. This CDR3 contains 14 residues. CDR1 and CDR2 from the germline V gene are SGHVS and FQNEAQ. The CDR3 sequence is CASSLGHSTDTQYF. The CDR3 DNA follows: TGTGCCAGCAGCTTAGGTCATAGCACAGATACGCAGTATTTT.

This clonotype has just a few counts. This chain joins TRBV14 and TRBJ2-2; perhaps TRBD2 as D (5 bases). V was shortened by 4 bases and J by 4 bases, with 16 bases between the two germline ends. In germline, CDR1 is SGHDN, CDR2 FVKESK. The CDR3 is 16 residues long. The CDR3 DNA reads TGTGCCAGCAGCCCCCCGATTAGCCGGGGCACCGGGGAGCTGTTTTTT. Its translation: CASSPPISRGTGELFF.

The chain recombines TRBV4-3 with TRBJ2-7; TRBD1 aligns across 7 bases. V was pared by 4 bases and J by 3 bases, with 9 bases of the junction left unmatched. CDR1 and CDR2 from the germline V gene are LGHNA and YSLEER. The CDR3 is 15 residues long. The CDR3 DNA reads TGCGCCAGCAGCCTCCAGACAGGGACCCTCTACGAGCAGTACTTC. This translates into CASSLQTGTLYEQYF.

In its sample, this clonotype was seen many times. The chain uses TRBV7-8 and TRBJ1-2; 9 bases match TRBD1. The CDR3 has 14 amino acids. Germline V CDR1 and CDR2: SGHVS, FQNEAQ. The trim removed 5 bases at V and 8 bases at J, leaving 9 bases unmatched. DNA for the CDR3: TGTGCCAGCAGCCCTAACTGGACAGGGGACGGCTACACCTTC. It encodes CASSPNWTGDGYTF.

In nucleotides, the CDR3 is TGTGCCAGCAGCTTCCCTCAAAACCCAGGGGGGGGGCGAGTCTCCTACAATGAGCAGTTCTTC. This sequence encodes CASSFPQNPGGGRVSYNEQFF. The chain carries TRBV11-2 and TRBJ2-1; D might be TRBD1 or TRBD2, each matching 7 bases. The V gene lost 3 bases and the J gene lost 0 bases, with 27 bases spanning the gap. In germline, CDR1 is SGHAT, CDR2 FQNNGV. The CDR3 is 21 residues long.

This clonotype was observed many times. CDR3 protein: CASSLRRGVDTQYF. DNA for the CDR3: TGTGCCAGCAGCTTAAGGCGGGGTGTAGATACGCAGTATTTT. The V and J genes are TRBV11-2 and TRBJ2-3, with D possibly TRBD2 on 6 matching bases. Per the germline V gene, CDR1 is SGHAT and CDR2 is FQNNGV. The V end was cut by 2 bases, the J end by 5 bases, with 11 bases between. The CDR3 extends over 14 amino acids.

This clonotype appeared many times. This sequence joins TRBV6-1 and TRBJ2-7; no reliable D call. Per the germline V gene, CDR1 is MNHNS and CDR2 is SASEGT. The ends were cut back, 3 bases at V and 5 bases at J, with 17 bases in the middle. This CDR3 spans 15 amino acids. Here the CDR3 reads CASSDARVRVDEQYF. CDR3 bases: TGTGCCAGCAGTGATGCTCGGGTAAGGGTAGACGAGCAGTACTTC.

This clonotype has ten or more counts. The gene calls are TRBV7-6 and TRBJ2-7; D unresolved. The CDR3 contains 13 residues. Germline V CDR1 and CDR2: SGHVS, FNYEAQ. V gave up 0 bases and J gave up 4 bases, with 7 bases separating them. Written as DNA, the CDR3 is TGTGCCAGCAGCTTAGCGGCCGGGTACGAGCAGTACTTC. Its protein is CASSLAAGYEQYF.

This clonotype was seen at least ten times. The chain has TRBV25-1 and TRBJ2-5, with no clear D. Trimming cost V 8 bases and J 3 bases, with 10 bases left between them. The CDR3 totals 12 residues. Looked up from germline, CDR1 is MGHDK and CDR2 is SYGVNS. CDR3 bases: TGTGCCAGCTCAACGGTAGAAGAGACCCAGTACTTC. Its translation: CASSTVEETQYF.